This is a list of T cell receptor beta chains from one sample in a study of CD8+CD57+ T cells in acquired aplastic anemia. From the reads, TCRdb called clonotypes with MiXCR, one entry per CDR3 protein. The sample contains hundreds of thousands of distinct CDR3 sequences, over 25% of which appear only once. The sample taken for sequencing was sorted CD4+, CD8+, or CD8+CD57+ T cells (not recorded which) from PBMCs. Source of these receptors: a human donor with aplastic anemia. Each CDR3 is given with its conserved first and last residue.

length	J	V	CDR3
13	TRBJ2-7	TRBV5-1	CASSLAGRDEQYF
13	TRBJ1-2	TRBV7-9	CASSRDRTYGYTF
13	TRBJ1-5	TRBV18	CASRAAKNQPQHF
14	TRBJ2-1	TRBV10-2	CASSLFTSSNEQFF
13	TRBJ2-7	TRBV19	CASSIRNGYEQYF
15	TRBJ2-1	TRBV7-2	CASSFRAGMGNEQFF
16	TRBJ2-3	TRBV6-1	CASSEPPGQGADTQYF
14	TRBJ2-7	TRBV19	CASSVRHRGDEQYF
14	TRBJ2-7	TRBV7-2	CASSKTGDSYEQYF
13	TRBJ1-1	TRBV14	CASSQVRDAEAFF
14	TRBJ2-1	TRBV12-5	CASGLTGVDNEQFF
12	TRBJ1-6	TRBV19	CASSIQGSPLHF
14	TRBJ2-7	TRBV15	CATSEREDSYEQYF
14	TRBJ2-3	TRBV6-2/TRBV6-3	CASSSRDRVDTQYF
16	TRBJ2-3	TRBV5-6	CASSRLAGASTDTQYF
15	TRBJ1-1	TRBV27	CASRRQGPMNTEAFF
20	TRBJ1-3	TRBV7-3	CASSLRAPFPDREAGNTIYF
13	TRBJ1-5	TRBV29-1	CSVKAGVLETQHF
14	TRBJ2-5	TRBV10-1	CASSEGGTTDLQYF
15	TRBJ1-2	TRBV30	CAWVGRTGSRYGYTF
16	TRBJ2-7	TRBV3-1	CASSRKGLDATYEQYF
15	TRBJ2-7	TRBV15	CATSRDYQVHYEQYF
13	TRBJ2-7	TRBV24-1	CATRGLAAYEQYF
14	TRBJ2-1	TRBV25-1	CASSVRGLANEQFF
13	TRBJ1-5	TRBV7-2	CASSLVNTQPQHF
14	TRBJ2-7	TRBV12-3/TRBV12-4	CASSLSRQGYEQYF
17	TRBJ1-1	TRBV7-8	CASRAVAREIRNTEAFF
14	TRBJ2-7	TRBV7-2	CASSLVEGSYEQYF
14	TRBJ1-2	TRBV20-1	CSARKDRGRGGYTF
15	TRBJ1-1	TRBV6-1	CASSLTDSGHTEALF